Shown below are 12 T cell receptor beta chains from a single sample sequenced in a study of CD8 T cells in Susac syndrome. About 0.5 to 1 ug RNA was reverse transcribed with random hexamers. Using its own MiXCR run on the immunoSEQ multiplex PCR reads, TCRdb lists one record per CDR3 protein. The table records some 170,000 distinct CDR3 sequences, approximately 94% of them present only once. The sample comprised CD4+ T cells from PBMCs. The receptors derive from a human donor with multiple sclerosis.

Only one count was recorded for this clonotype. The rearrangement joins TRBV5-1 to TRBJ2-2; D is tentatively TRBD1 or TRBD2 (5 bases each). The V and J ends lost 0 bases and 4 bases respectively, with 7 bases between them. The CDR3 is 14 residues long. Germline loops: CDR1 SGHRS, CDR2 YFSETQ. The CDR3 nucleotides are TGCGCCAGCAGCTTGGAGAGGGGCACCGGGGAGCTGTTTTTT. It specifies CASSLERGTGELFF. Full variable domain (remainder filled in from reference TRBV5-1 and TRBJ2-2): KAGVTQTPRYLIKTRGQQVTLSCSPISGHRSVSWYQQTPGQGLQFLFEYFSETQRNKGNFPGRFSGRQFSNSRSEMNVSTLELGDSALYLCASSLERGTGELFFGEGSRLTVL.

The genes are TRBV2 and TRBJ1-5; D gene uncertain. The CDR3 runs 14 residues. Trimming cost V 7 bases and J 0 bases, with 10 bases left between them. Germline loops: CDR1 SNHLY, CDR2 FYNNEI. This chain's CDR3 is CASTPLNSNQPQHF. The CDR3 nucleotides read TGTGCCAGCACTCCATTGAATAGCAATCAGCCCCAGCATTTT.

This chain joins TRBV29-1 and TRBJ2-6, with 8 nucleotides matching TRBD1. V trimming: 6 bases; J trimming: 2 bases; junction bases outside the gene matches: 6. The CDR3 is made up of 15 amino acids. The V gene's germline CDR1 is SQVTM and CDR2 ANQGSEA. CDR3 DNA sequence: TGCAGCGTCTTGGCAGGGGGCGCTGGGGCCAACGTCCTGACTTTC. It encodes CSVLAGGAGANVLTF.

CDR3 nucleotides: TGCGCCAGCAGACAGGGACTGGGCAAAGAGACCCAGTACTTC. Residues: CASRQGLGKETQYF. The chain joins TRBV5-1 to TRBJ2-5; TRBD1 or TRBD2 may be the D gene (6 bases each). Germline V gene lookup returns CDR1 SGHRS and CDR2 YFSETQ. The CDR3 spans 14 residues. With 5 bases removed from V and 3 bases from J, the gap between germline ends came to 14 bases.

This chain joins TRBV20-1 and TRBJ2-2; D is possibly TRBD1 or TRBD2 (6 bases each). Germline values: CDR1 DFQATT, CDR2 SNEGSKA (reference sequence). V dropped 2 bases and J dropped 6 bases, with 7 bases sitting between them. The CDR3 runs 12 residues. The CDR3 nucleotides are TGCAGTGCTAGAAGGGGGGCCGGGGAGCTGTTTTTT. This encodes CSARRGAGELFF.

The rearrangement uses TRBV7-2 and TRBJ2-1; maybe TRBD1 (6 bases). CDR3 size: 13 residues. The ends were cut back, 5 bases at V and 9 bases at J, with 14 bases in the middle. Germline V CDR1 and CDR2: SGHTA, FQGNSA. CDR3 nucleotide sequence: TGTGCCAGCAGCCCGGAGAGGGGGAGTGAGCAGTTCTTC. Residues: CASSPERGSEQFF.

V is TRBV18 and J is TRBJ1-1; weak D call: TRBD1 (5 bases). V was pared by 2 bases and J by 0 bases, with 7 bases between. Per germline, CDR1 KGHSH and CDR2 LQKENI. This CDR3 has 14 amino acids. The CDR3 spells CASSPRQLNTEAFF. For the CDR3, the DNA is TGTGCCAGCTCACCAAGACAGTTGAACACTGAAGCTTTCTTT.

The J gene is TRBJ1-4, the V gene TRBV4-1; D possibly corresponds to TRBD1 (6 bases). Deletions cut 4 bases from V and 8 bases from J, with 20 bases between. The CDR3 sequence is 16 residues long. The V gene's germline CDR1 is MGHRA and CDR2 YSYEKL. The CDR3 DNA reads TGCGCCAGCAGCCGTCTCTCGGACACAGGACAGGAAAAACTGTTTTTT. This encodes CASSRLSDTGQEKLFF.

The V and J genes are TRBV7-9 and TRBJ1-1; TRBD1 might be the D (5 bases). The V gene lost 1 base and the J gene lost 4 bases, with 7 bases spanning the gap. This CDR3 region has 13 residues. Germline V gene lookup returns CDR1 SEHNR and CDR2 FQNEAQ (reference sequence). The CDR3 reads CASSLDRITEAFF. The CDR3 region has the DNA TGTGCCAGCAGCTTAGACAGGATCACTGAAGCTTTCTTT. Using reference TRBV7-9 and TRBJ1-1 for the parts outside the CDR3, the full variable domain is DTGVSQNPRHKITKRGQNVTFRCDPISEHNRLYWYRQTLGQGPEFLTYFQNEAQLEKSRLLSDRFSAERPKGSFSTLEIQRTEQGDSAMYLCASSLDRITEAFFGQGTRLTVV.

The chain couples TRBV5-1 to TRBJ2-5; TRBD2 agrees at 9 bases. The CDR3 consists of 15 residues. Germline values: CDR1 SGHRS, CDR2 YFSETQ. V was pared by 2 bases and J by 0 bases, with 2 bases of the junction left unmatched. CDR3 DNA: TGCGCCAGCAGCTTAGGACTAGCGCACCAAGAGACCCAGTACTTC. Its translation: CASSLGLAHQETQYF.

The chain couples TRBV12-3 or TRBV12-4 to TRBJ2-1; 13 nucleotides match TRBD2. The V and J ends lost 6 bases and 7 bases, in that order; junction bases with no gene match: 15. The CDR3 is made up of 18 amino acids. CDR3: CASRGTSGKGHMGNEQFF. In nucleotides, the CDR3 is TGTGCCAGCAGGGGGACTAGCGGGAAGGGTCACATGGGGAATGAGCAGTTCTTC.

CDR3 loop: CSARATGGYGQPQHF. The CDR3 DNA is TGCAGTGCTAGAGCGACAGGGGGGTATGGGCAGCCCCAGCATTTT. The V and J genes are TRBV20-1 and TRBJ1-5; 9 bases map to TRBD1. The CDR3 consists of 15 residues. V dropped 1 base and J dropped 7; count of bases not matched to a gene: 8. Germline assignment: CDR1 DFQATT and CDR2 SNEGSKA (reference sequence).